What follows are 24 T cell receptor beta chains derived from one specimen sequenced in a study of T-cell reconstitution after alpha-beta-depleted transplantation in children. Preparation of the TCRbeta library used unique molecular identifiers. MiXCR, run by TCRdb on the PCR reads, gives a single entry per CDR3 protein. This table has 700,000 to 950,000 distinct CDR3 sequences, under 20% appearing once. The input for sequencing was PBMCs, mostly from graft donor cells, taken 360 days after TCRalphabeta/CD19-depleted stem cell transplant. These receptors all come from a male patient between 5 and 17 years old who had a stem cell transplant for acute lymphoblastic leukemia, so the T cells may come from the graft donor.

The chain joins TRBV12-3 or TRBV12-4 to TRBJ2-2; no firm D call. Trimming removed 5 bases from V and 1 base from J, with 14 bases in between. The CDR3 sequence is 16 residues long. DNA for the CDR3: TGTGCCAGCAGTCTCCTTTGGCAGCAGAACACCGGGGAGCTGTTTTTT. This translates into CASSLLWQQNTGELFF.

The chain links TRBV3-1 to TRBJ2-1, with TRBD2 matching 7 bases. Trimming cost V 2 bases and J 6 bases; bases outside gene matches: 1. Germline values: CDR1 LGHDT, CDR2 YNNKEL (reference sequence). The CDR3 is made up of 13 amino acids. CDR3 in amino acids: CASSQSSGNEQFF. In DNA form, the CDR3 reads TGTGCCAGCAGCCAATCTAGCGGCAATGAGCAGTTCTTC.

In nucleotides, the CDR3 is TGTGCCATCGGGATCGGTAGTGAGCAGTTCTTC. Translation gives CAIGIGSEQFF. This chain connects TRBV10-3 to TRBJ2-1, with D unclear. Trimming shortened V by 8 bases and J by 9 bases, and 11 bases separated the two germline ends. Germline CDR1 ENHRY, CDR2 SYGVKD. The CDR3 length is 11 residues.

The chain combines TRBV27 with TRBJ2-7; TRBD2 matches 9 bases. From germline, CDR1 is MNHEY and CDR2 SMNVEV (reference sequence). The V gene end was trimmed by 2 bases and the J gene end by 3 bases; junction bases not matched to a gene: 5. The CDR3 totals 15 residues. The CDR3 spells CASSLRLAANYEQYF. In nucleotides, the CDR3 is TGTGCCAGCAGTTTACGACTAGCGGCGAACTACGAGCAGTACTTC.

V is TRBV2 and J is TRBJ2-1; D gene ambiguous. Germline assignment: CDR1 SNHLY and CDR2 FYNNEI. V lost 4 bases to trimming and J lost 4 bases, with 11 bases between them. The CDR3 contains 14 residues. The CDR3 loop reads CASSGVVGYNEQFF. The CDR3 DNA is TGTGCCAGCAGTGGGGTGGTGGGTTACAATGAGCAGTTCTTC.

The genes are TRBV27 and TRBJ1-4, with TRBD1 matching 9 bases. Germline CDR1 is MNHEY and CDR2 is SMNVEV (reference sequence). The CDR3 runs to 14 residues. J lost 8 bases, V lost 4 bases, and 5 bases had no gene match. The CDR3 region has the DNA TGTGCCAGCAGTTCACAGGGGGCGTGGGAAAAACTGTTTTTT. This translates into CASSSQGAWEKLFF.

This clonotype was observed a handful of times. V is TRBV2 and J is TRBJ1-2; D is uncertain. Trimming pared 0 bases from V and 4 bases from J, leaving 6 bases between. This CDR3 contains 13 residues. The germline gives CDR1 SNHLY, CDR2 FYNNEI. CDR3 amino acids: CASSEAWFYGYTF. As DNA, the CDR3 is TGTGCCAGCAGTGAAGCGTGGTTCTATGGCTACACCTTC.

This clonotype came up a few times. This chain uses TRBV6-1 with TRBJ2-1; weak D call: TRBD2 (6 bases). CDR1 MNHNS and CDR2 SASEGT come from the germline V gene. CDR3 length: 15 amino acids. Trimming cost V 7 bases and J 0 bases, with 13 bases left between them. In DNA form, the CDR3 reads TGTGCCAGCATCGCGGGGCACGGCTCCTACAATGAGCAGTTCTTC. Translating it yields CASIAGHGSYNEQFF.

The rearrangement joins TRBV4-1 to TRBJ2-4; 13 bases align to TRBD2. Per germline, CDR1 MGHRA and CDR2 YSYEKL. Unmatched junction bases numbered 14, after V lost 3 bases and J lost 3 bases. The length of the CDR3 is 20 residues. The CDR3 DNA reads TGCGCCAGCAGCCAGCCGGGACTAGCGGGAAGGCCGGGCGGCAAAAACATTCAGTACTTC. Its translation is CASSQPGLAGRPGGKNIQYF.

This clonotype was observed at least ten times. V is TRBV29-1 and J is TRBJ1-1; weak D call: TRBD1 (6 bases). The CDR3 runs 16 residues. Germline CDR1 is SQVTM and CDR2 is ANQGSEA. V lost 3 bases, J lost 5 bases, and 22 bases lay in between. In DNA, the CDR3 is TGCAGCGTTGATTCTTTGGGGGCCTGGCGGGGAACTGAAGCTTTCTTT. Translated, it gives CSVDSLGAWRGTEAFF. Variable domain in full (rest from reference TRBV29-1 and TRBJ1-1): SAVISQKPSRDICQRGTSLTIQCQVDSQVTMMFWYRQQPGQSLTLIATANQGSEATYESGFVIDKFPISRPNLTFSTLTVSNMSPEDSSIYLCSVDSLGAWRGTEAFFGQGTRLTVV.

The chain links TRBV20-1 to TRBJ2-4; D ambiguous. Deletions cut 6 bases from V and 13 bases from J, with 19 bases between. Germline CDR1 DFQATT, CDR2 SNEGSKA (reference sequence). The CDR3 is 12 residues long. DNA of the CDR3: TGCAGTGCCCGTCCCAGATCGGCGGAGCAGTACTTC. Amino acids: CSARPRSAEQYF.

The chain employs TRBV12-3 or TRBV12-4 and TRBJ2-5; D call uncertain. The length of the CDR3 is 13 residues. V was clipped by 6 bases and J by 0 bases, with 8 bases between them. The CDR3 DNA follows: TGTGCCAGCAGCGACTTTGACCAAGAGACCCAGTACTTC. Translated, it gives CASSDFDQETQYF.

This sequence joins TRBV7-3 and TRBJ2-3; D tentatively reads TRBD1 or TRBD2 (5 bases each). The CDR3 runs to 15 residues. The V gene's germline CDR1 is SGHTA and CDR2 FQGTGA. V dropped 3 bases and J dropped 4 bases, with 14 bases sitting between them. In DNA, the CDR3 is TGTGCCAGCAGCTTCGGTCCAGGGAGCGCAGATACGCAGTATTTT. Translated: CASSFGPGSADTQYF.

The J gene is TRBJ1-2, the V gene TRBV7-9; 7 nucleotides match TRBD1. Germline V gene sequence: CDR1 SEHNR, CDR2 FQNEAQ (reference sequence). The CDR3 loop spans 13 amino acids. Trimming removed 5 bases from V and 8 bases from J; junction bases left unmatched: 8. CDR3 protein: CASSGTQGIGYTF. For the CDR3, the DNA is TGTGCCAGCAGCGGTACACAGGGGATCGGCTACACCTTC.

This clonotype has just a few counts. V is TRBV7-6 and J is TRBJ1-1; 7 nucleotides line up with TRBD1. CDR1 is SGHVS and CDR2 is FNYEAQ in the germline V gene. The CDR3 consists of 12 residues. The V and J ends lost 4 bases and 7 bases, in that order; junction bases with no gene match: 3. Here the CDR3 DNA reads TGTGCCAGCAGCTCCAGGGGGAGTGAAGCTTTCTTT. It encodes CASSSRGSEAFF.

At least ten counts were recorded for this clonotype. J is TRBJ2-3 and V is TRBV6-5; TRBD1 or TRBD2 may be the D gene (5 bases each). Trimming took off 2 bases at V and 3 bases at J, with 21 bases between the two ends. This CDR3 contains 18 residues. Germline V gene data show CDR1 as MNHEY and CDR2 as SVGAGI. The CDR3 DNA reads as TGTGCCAGCAGTTACATTCCCCCGGGACCAATGAGGACAGATACGCAGTATTTT. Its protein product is CASSYIPPGPMRTDTQYF.

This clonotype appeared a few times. Here the CDR3 DNA reads TGTGCCAGCAGTTACTCGGTCTTCAGGGGTGCCAAAAACATTCAGTACTTC. Its protein product is CASSYSVFRGAKNIQYF. The chain uses TRBV6-5 and TRBJ2-4; a possible D gene is TRBD1 (6 bases). This CDR3 has 17 amino acids. The germline CDR1 and CDR2 sequences are MNHEY and SVGAGI. Trimming left V 0 bases short and J 1 base short, with 13 bases between.

The CDR3 protein is CASSFPTGENEQFF. The DNA of the CDR3 is TGCGCCAGCAGCTTCCCGACAGGAGAGAATGAGCAGTTCTTC. This chain connects TRBV5-1 to TRBJ2-1; D possibly corresponds to TRBD1 (6 bases). V was shortened by 2 bases and J by 7 bases, with 13 bases between the two germline ends. CDR3 size: 14 residues. The germline V gene has CDR1 SGHRS and CDR2 YFSETQ.

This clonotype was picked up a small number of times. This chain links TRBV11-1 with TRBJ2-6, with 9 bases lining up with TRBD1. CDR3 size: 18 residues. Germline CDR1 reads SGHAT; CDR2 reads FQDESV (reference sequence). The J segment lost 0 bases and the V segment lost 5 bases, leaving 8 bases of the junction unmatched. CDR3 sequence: CASSRDRVTSSGANVLTF. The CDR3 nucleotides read TGTGCCAGCAGCCGGGACAGGGTCACGAGCTCTGGGGCCAACGTCCTGACTTTC.

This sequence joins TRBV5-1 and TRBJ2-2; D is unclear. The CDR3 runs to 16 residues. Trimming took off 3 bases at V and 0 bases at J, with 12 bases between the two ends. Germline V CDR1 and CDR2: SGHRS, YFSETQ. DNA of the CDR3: TGCGCCAGCAGCTCCGGTCGGAATACGAACACCGGGGAGCTGTTTTTT. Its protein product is CASSSGRNTNTGELFF.

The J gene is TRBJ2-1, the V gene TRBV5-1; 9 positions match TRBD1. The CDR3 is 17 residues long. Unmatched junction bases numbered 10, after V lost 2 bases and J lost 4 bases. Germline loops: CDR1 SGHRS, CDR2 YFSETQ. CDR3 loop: CASSFGVGDRDYNEQFF. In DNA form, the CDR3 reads TGCGCCAGCAGCTTTGGGGTGGGGGACAGGGATTACAATGAGCAGTTCTTC.

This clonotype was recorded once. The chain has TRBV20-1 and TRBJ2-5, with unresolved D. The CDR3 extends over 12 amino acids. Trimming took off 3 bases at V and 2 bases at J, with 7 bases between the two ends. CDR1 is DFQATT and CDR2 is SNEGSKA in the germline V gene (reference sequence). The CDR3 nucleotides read TGCAGTGCTAGTCCACGACAAGAGACCCAGTACTTC. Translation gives CSASPRQETQYF.

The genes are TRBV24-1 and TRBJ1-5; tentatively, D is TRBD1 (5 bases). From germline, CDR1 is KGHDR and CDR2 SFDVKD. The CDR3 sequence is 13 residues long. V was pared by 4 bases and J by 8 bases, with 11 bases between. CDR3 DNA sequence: TGTGCCACCAGTGACAGGGTCTGGGAGCCCCAGCATTTT. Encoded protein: CATSDRVWEPQHF.

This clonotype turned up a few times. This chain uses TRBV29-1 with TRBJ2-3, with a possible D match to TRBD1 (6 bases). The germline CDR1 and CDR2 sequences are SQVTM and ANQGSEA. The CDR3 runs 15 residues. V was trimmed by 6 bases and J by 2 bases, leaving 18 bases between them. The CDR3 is CSVRTGPLITDTQYF. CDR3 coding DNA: TGCAGCGTCCGCACAGGGCCCTTGATCACAGATACGCAGTATTTT.